The table lists the clone carrying this T cell receptor beta chain with many counts. This sample was included in a study of T cells in Graves' hyperthyroidism and ophthalmopathy. Study-level background: Staff took peripheral blood when the initial diagnosis was made, before any treatment began.

Exclusions: uncontrolled infection, other autoimmune disease, pregnancy, lactation. Thyroid ultrasound, orbital computed tomography, clinical symptoms, and serum thyroxine and TRAb underpinned diagnoses. Germline CDR1 reads MNHEY; CDR2 reads SVGEGT. The CDR3 has 14 amino acids. With V trimmed by 8 bases and J by 4 bases, 10 bases remained unmatched. RNA transcripts provided the source from which TCR beta CDR3 regions were amplified. The TCR CDR3 first-round RT-PCR relied on the HTBI primer set. TCRdb redid the calling of the multiplex PCR reads with MiXCR, one entry per CDR3 protein. The sample lists 640,000 or so distinct CDR3 sequences, 11% to 15% occurring once.

The rearrangement links TRBV6-2 or TRBV6-3 to TRBJ2-5, with 7 bases matching TRBD1. This receptor was taken from a woman younger than 30 with Graves' ophthalmopathy. The sequenced sample was blood. The CDR3 DNA follows: TGTGCCAGCCTAGGCCCAGGGGGTTTAGAGACCCAGTACTTC. Residues: CASLGPGGLETQYF.